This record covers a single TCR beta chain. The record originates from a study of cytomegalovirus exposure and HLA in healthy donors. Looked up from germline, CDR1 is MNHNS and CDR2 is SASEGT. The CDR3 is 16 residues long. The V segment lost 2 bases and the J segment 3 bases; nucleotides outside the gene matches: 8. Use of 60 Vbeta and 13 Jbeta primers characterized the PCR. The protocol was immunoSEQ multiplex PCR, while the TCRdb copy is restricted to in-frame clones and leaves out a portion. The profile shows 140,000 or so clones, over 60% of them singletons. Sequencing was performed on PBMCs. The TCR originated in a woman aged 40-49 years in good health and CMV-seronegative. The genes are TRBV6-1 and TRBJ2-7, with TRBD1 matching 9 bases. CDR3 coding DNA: TGTGCCAGCAGTGAACAACCGGGACAGGGTAACTACGAGCAGTACTTC. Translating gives CASSEQPGQGNYEQYF.